These 5 T cell receptor beta chains were sequenced from one sample in a study of technical replicates of blood from a handful of donors. Data came from immunoSEQ multiplex PCR; TCRdb stores just in-frame clones and leaves some out. The repertoire holds around 72,000 clones, with 95% to 99% as singletons. The sample taken for sequencing was T cells isolated from PBMCs. The receptors were gathered from a human donor in good health.

The chain links TRBV6-1 to TRBJ2-1; 8 bases line up with TRBD1. In germline, CDR1 is MNHNS, CDR2 SASEGT. This CDR3 has 14 residues. The CDR3 loop is CAVSRTGLYNEQFF. The CDR3, as DNA: TGTGCTGTCTCCCGGACAGGGCTCTACAATGAGCAGTTCTTC.

The CDR3 loop reads CASSPQPTQGSYEAFF. The CDR3 coding sequence is TGTGCCAGCAGTCCCCAGCCCACACAGGGATCCTATGAAGCTTTCTTT. The gene calls are TRBV9 and TRBJ1-1; D may be TRBD1 (6 bases). This CDR3 region has 16 residues. Trimming removed 5 bases at V and 7 bases at J, with 24 bases between. Germline assignment: CDR1 SGDLS and CDR2 YYNGEE.

The rearrangement uses TRBV6-1 and TRBJ1-2, with D maybe TRBD1 (5 bases). Trimming shortened V by 5 bases and J by 5 bases, and 6 bases separated the two germline ends. Germline V gene lookup returns CDR1 MNHNS and CDR2 SASEGT. The CDR3 is 11 residues long. In nucleotides, the CDR3 is TGTGCCAGCAGTCAGGGATATGGCTACACCTTC. Its translation: CASSQGYGYTF.

The CDR3 sequence is CATQDRGPETQYF. Here the CDR3 DNA reads TGCGCCACTCAGGACAGGGGCCCCGAGACCCAGTACTTC. The V gene is TRBV23-1, the J gene TRBJ2-5, with TRBD1 matching over 9 bases. TRBV23-1 is designated an ORF whose function remains uncertain. The V gene end was trimmed by 10 bases and the J gene end by 5 bases; junction bases not matched to a gene: 8. The CDR3 covers 13 residues.

This clone was recorded once. This chain uses TRBV27 with TRBJ1-5; D is undetermined. Germline V CDR1 and CDR2: MNHEY, SMNVEV (reference sequence). Trimming stripped 1 base from V and 0 bases from J, with 4 bases between. This CDR3 contains 14 residues. DNA for the CDR3: TGTGCCAGCAGTTTATACAATAGCAATCAGCCCCAGCATTTT. Translation: CASSLYNSNQPQHF.